A single sample is the source of the 5 T cell receptor beta chains below, sequenced in a study of CD8 T cells in ankylosing spondylitis. One entry per CDR3 protein results from TCRdb running MiXCR on the 5' RACE reads. Of around 250,000 distinct CDR3 sequences listed, 30% to 35% are singletons. Source material: blood, either unsorted or a sorted T cell fraction (not recorded which). The receptors here all came from a male donor with ankylosing spondylitis or in good health (not recorded which).

The chain is built from TRBV7-9 and TRBJ2-7; D possibly matches TRBD1 or TRBD2 (6 bases each). From germline, CDR1 is SEHNR and CDR2 FQNEAQ (reference sequence). The CDR3 spans 14 residues. V dropped 1 base and J dropped 5 bases, with 12 bases sitting between them. CDR3 coding DNA: TGTGCCAGCAGCTTAGGACTCGGGGGCGACGAGCAGTACTTC. Encoded protein: CASSLGLGGDEQYF.

This clonotype was counted a few times. Written as DNA, the CDR3 is TGTGCCAGCAGCCCAACTAGCGGGGCGGTCACAGATACGCAGTATTTT. Translation: CASSPTSGAVTDTQYF. The chain has TRBV11-2 and TRBJ2-3; TRBD2 matches 10 bases. This CDR3 is 16 amino acids long. Unmatched junction bases numbered 7, after V lost 5 bases and J lost 2 bases. Germline lookup yields CDR1 SGHAT and CDR2 FQNNGV.

This chain links TRBV5-6 with TRBJ1-4, with a tentative D call TRBD1 (5 bases). Looked up from germline, CDR1 is SGHDT and CDR2 is YYEEEE. The CDR3 is made up of 15 amino acids. V lost 2 bases and J lost 4, with 12 bases in between. DNA of the CDR3: TGTGCCAGCAGCTTAGTGGGGACGGATAATGAAAAACTGTTTTTT. The encoded protein is CASSLVGTDNEKLFF.

The chain links TRBV12-3 or TRBV12-4 to TRBJ2-7; D might be TRBD1 or TRBD2, each matching 5 bases. Trimming took off 1 base at V and 0 bases at J, with 7 bases between the two ends. The CDR3 has 14 residues. The CDR3 protein is CASSLGGFSYEQYF. In DNA form, the CDR3 reads TGTGCCAGCAGTTTAGGGGGGTTCTCCTACGAGCAGTACTTC.

The chain has TRBV6-5 and TRBJ1-1; D unresolved. Germline loops: CDR1 MNHEY, CDR2 SVGAGI. V lost 2 bases to trimming and J lost 5 bases, with 12 bases between them. CDR3 length equals 14 residues. This CDR3 reads CASSYTEGRTEAFF. The CDR3, as DNA: TGTGCCAGCAGTTACACGGAGGGTAGGACTGAAGCTTTCTTT.